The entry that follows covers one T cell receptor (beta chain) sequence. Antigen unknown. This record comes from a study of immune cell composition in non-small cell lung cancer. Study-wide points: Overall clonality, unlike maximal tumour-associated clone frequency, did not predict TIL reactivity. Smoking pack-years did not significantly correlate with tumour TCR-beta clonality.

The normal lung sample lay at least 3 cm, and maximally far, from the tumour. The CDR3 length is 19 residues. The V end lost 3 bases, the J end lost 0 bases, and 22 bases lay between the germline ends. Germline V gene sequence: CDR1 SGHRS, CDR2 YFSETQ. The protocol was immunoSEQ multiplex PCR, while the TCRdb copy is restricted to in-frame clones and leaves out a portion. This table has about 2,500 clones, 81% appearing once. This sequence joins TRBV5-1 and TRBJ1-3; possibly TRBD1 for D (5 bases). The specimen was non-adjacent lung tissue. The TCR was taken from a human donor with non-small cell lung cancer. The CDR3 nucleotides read TGCGCCAGCAGCTGGGATTCCGGGACTCAGGTCATCTCTGGAAACACCATATATTTT. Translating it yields CASSWDSGTQVISGNTIYF.